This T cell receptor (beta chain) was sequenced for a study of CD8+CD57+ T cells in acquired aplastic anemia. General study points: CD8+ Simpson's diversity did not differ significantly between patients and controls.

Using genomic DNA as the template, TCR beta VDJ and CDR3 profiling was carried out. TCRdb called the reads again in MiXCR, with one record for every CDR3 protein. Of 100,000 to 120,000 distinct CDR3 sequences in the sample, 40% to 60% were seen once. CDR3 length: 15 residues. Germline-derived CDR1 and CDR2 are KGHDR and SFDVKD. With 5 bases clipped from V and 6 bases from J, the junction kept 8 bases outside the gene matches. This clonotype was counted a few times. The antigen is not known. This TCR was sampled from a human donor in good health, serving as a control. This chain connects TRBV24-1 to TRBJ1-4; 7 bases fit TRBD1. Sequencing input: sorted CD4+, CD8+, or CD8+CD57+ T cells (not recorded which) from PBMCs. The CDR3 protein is CATSVGRGFDEKLFF. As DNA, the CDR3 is TGTGCCACCAGTGTCGGCAGGGGGTTCGATGAAAAACTGTTTTTT.